The 18 T cell receptor beta chains below were found in one sample sequenced in a study of T cells in Graves' hyperthyroidism and ophthalmopathy. Amplified regions were TCR beta CDR3 sequences from RNA transcripts. The TCR CDR3 first-round RT-PCR relied on the HTBI primer set. TCRdb used MiXCR to reprocess the multiplex PCR reads, holding one entry per CDR3 protein. This sample has 600,000 to 700,000 distinct CDR3 sequences, with 14% to 15% found just once. The material sequenced was blood. These receptors originate from a woman between 40 and 50 years old with Graves' ophthalmopathy.

Ten or more counts support this clonotype. The chain couples TRBV12-3 or TRBV12-4 to TRBJ2-5; the match to TRBD2 covers 10 bases. V was pared by 7 bases and J by 2 bases, with 4 bases of the junction left unmatched. CDR3 length: 14 amino acids. CDR3 amino acids: CASTMGLAQETQYF. CDR3 DNA sequence: TGTGCCAGCACCATGGGACTAGCGCAAGAGACCCAGTACTTC.

This clonotype appeared many times. The V gene is TRBV7-2, the J gene TRBJ1-2, with 7 bases fitting TRBD1. J was trimmed by 4 bases and V by 5 bases; bases with no gene match: 4. The CDR3 consists of 13 residues. The V gene's germline CDR1 is SGHTA and CDR2 FQGNSA. The CDR3 spells CASSKGQVYGYTF. The CDR3 coding sequence is TGTGCCAGCAGCAAAGGACAGGTCTATGGCTACACCTTC.

This clonotype showed up many times. The chain uses TRBV6-1 and TRBJ1-3; D gene unclear. Germline V gives CDR1 MNHNS, CDR2 SASEGT. The CDR3 loop spans 14 amino acids. Trimming removed 2 bases at V and 0 bases at J, with 5 bases between. CDR3 DNA: TGTGCCAGCAGTGAAAACAGCTCTGGAAACACCATATATTTT. It codes for CASSENSSGNTIYF.

This clonotype occurred a few times. J is TRBJ2-5 and V is TRBV6-5; no clear D. V lost 0 bases and J lost 1, with 9 bases in between. This CDR3 region has 15 residues. Germline CDR1 and CDR2: MNHEY and SVGAGI. This CDR3 is CASSYSTAFQETQYF. The CDR3 coding sequence is TGTGCCAGCAGTTACTCTACAGCCTTCCAAGAGACCCAGTACTTC.

This clonotype came up many times. The chain has TRBV11-2 and TRBJ1-2; D call uncertain. With 2 bases removed from V and 5 bases from J, the gap between germline ends came to 21 bases. The CDR3 is 17 amino acids. Germline loops: CDR1 SGHAT, CDR2 FQNNGV. In DNA form, the CDR3 reads TGTGCCAGCAGCTTAAGTTTACGCTTTGACGGGGAATATGGCTACACCTTC. Translating it yields CASSLSLRFDGEYGYTF.

The chain combines TRBV20-1 with TRBJ2-3; 9 bases are a match to TRBD2. With 3 bases clipped from V and 3 bases from J, the junction kept 7 bases outside the gene matches. The CDR3 covers 15 residues. Germline V CDR1 and CDR2: DFQATT, SNEGSKA (reference sequence). CDR3 bases: TGCAGTGCTAGCTCTCCTAGCGGGAAAACAGATACGCAGTATTTT. Protein product: CSASSPSGKTDTQYF.

In its sample, this clonotype was seen many times. The chain has TRBV11-2 and TRBJ2-7, with D possibly matching TRBD2 (5 bases). The V gene lost 5 bases and the J gene lost 12 bases, with 35 bases spanning the gap. The CDR3 extends over 18 amino acids. The germline V gene encodes CDR1 SGHAT and CDR2 FQNNGV. CDR3 sequence: CASSLDNRSGGPSGFGYF. CDR3 sequence (DNA): TGTGCCAGCAGCCTCGACAACCGGTCGGGCGGGCCCTCGGGATTTGGGTACTTC.

This CDR3 is CASSAGTGPNSPLHF. The CDR3, as DNA: TGTGCCAGCAGTGCCGGGACAGGGCCCAATTCACCCCTCCACTTT. The J gene is TRBJ1-6, the V gene TRBV6-1; TRBD1 agrees at 9 bases. V trimming: 4 bases; J trimming: 7 bases; junction bases outside the gene matches: 5. There are 15 residues in the CDR3. CDR1 and CDR2 from the germline V gene are MNHNS and SASEGT.

This clonotype was picked up many times. The J gene is TRBJ2-5, the V gene TRBV15; possibly TRBD2 for D (6 bases). The CDR3 is made up of 14 amino acids. Germline assignment: CDR1 LNHNV and CDR2 YYDKDF (reference sequence). V lost 5 bases to trimming and J lost 5 bases, with 15 bases between them. In DNA form, the CDR3 reads TGTGCCACCAGCCCGCGTGCGGGGAGGGAGACCCAGTACTTC. It specifies CATSPRAGRETQYF.

This clonotype was seen many times. At one of its ends the junction is not consistent with the germline gene, which may arise from a read error. The chain is built from TRBV19 and TRBJ2-5, with 8 bases matching TRBD1. Germline V lookup: CDR1 LNHDA, CDR2 SQIVND (reference sequence). The CDR3 loop spans 14 amino acids. The CDR3 here is CASSLDRGQPRQYF. The CDR3 DNA reads TGTGCCAGTAGTCTAGACAGGGGACAGCCTCGCCAGTACTTC.

The chain links TRBV12-3 or TRBV12-4 to TRBJ1-2, with D unclear. The CDR3 is 14 residues long. V gave up 3 bases and J gave up 4 bases, with 12 bases separating them. CDR3 coding DNA: TGTGCCAGCAGTTTCAAGGGCCCGGGCTATGGCTACACCTTC. Its translation: CASSFKGPGYGYTF.

Ten or more counts support this clonotype. The chain employs TRBV28 and TRBJ1-3, with D hard to call. Trimming stripped 3 bases from V and 0 bases from J, with 6 bases between. The germline V gene encodes CDR1 MDHEN and CDR2 SYDVKM. This CDR3 has 14 residues. The CDR3 bases are TGTGCCAGCAGTTTTTGGGTCTCTGGAAACACCATATATTTT. Protein: CASSFWVSGNTIYF.

This clonotype was recorded at least ten times. V and J are TRBV2 and TRBJ2-7; TRBD2 aligns across 8 bases. The trim removed 6 bases at V and 3 bases at J, leaving 7 bases unmatched. Germline V CDR1 and CDR2: SNHLY, FYNNEI. This CDR3 is 14 amino acids long. The CDR3 loop reads CASREPGLGYEQYF. The CDR3 DNA reads TGTGCCAGCAGGGAGCCGGGACTAGGCTACGAGCAGTACTTC.

The chain uses TRBV24-1 and TRBJ2-3; 9 nucleotides align to TRBD2. There are 18 residues in the CDR3. V was clipped by 2 bases and J by 0 bases; unmatched bases: 8. Germline assignment: CDR1 KGHDR and CDR2 SFDVKD. The CDR3 nucleotides are TGTGCCACCAGTGATTCTCCTAGCGGGACCCCTAGCACAGATACGCAGTATTTT. Translated: CATSDSPSGTPSTDTQYF.

The chain employs TRBV7-9 and TRBJ1-6, with D hard to call. The CDR3 has 14 residues. V dropped 5 bases and J dropped 8 bases, with 13 bases sitting between them. The germline CDR1 and CDR2 sequences are SEHNR and FQNEAQ (reference sequence). The CDR3 loop is CASSRSGQDSPLHF. CDR3 bases: TGTGCCAGCAGCCGTTCCGGCCAGGATTCACCCCTCCACTTT.

This clonotype was recorded many times. The chain joins TRBV28 to TRBJ2-7, with 15 bases matching TRBD2. This CDR3 is built from 18 residues. The germline V gene has CDR1 MDHEN and CDR2 SYDVKM. The ends lost 6 bases at V and 4 bases at J; junction bases unmatched: 13. In DNA, the CDR3 is TGTGCCAGCAGAACGAGGGGACTAGCGGGAGGTGAATTGTACGAGCAGTACTTC. Translation: CASRTRGLAGGELYEQYF. Using reference TRBV28 and TRBJ2-7 for the parts outside the CDR3, the full variable domain is DVKVTQSSRYLVKRTGEKVFLECVQDMDHENMFWYRQDPGLGLRLIYFSYDVKMKEKGDIPEGYSVSREKKERFSLILESASTNQTSMYLCASRTRGLAGGELYEQYFGPGTRLTVT.

This clonotype was detected many times. The V and J genes are TRBV19 and TRBJ1-1; 7 positions agree with TRBD1. The V gene's germline CDR1 is LNHDA and CDR2 SQIVND (reference sequence). J was trimmed by 6 bases and V by 0 bases; bases with no gene match: 4. This CDR3 has 14 amino acids. CDR3 DNA sequence: TGTGCCAGTAGTATAGATTTTCAGGGGGCTGAAGCTTTCTTT. It yields the protein CASSIDFQGAEAFF.

In its sample, this clonotype was seen many times. The rearrangement joins TRBV28 to TRBJ1-2; 7 bases map to TRBD1. Germline V gene sequence: CDR1 MDHEN, CDR2 SYDVKM. V trimming: 3 bases; J trimming: 5 bases; junction bases outside the gene matches: 6. This CDR3 is 14 amino acids long. Written as DNA, the CDR3 is TGTGCCAGCAGTTTGGAACAGGGGAATTATGGCTACACCTTC. It encodes CASSLEQGNYGYTF.